This T cell receptor (beta chain) was obtained from a study of somatic mutations in cytotoxic T cells in rheumatoid arthritis. On this clone itself: The antigen remains undetermined.

Notes on the study in general: Relative to age-matched healthy controls, rheumatoid arthritis patients did not differ significantly in CD8+ T-cell clonality. Each of about an eighth of the 65 patients had a largest CD8+ clone that made up more than 20% of CD8+ cells.

The CDR3 length is 12 residues. Trimming left V 9 bases short and J 1 base short, with 9 bases between. Germline loops: CDR1 SNHLY, CDR2 FYNNEI. TCRdb's table, derived via immunoSEQ multiplex PCR, lists solely in-frame clones and lacks some. The data show about 19,000 clones, with about 85% seen just once and approximately 6.3% held by the top ten. The sequenced sample consisted of CD8+ T cells sorted from blood. The clonotype originates from a woman aged 40 to 50 with rheumatoid arthritis. This chain uses TRBV2 with TRBJ1-1; possibly TRBD1 for D (5 bases). CDR3 DNA sequence: TGTGCCAGTCACGGGGGGAACACTGAAGCTTTCTTT. Translated: CASHGGNTEAFF.